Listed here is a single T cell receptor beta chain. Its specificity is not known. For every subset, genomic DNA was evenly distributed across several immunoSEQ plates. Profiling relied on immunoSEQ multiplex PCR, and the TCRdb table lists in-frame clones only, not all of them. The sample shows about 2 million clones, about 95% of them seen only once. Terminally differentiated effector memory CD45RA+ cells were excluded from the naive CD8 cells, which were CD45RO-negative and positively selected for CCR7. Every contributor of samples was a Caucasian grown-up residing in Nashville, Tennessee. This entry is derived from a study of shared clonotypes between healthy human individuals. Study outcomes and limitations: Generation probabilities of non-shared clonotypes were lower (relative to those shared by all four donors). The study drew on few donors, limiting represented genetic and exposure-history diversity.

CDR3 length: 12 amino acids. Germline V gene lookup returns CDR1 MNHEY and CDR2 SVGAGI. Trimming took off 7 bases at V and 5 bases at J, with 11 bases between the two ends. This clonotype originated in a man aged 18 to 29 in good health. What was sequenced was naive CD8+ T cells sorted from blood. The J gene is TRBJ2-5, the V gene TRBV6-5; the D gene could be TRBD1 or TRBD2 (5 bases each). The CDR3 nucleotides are TGTGCCAGCAAAGATGAGGGGGAGACCCAGTACTTC. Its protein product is CASKDEGETQYF.